This T cell receptor beta chain originates from a study of control samples from healthy donors and cancer patients. Only in-frame clones appear in the TCRdb table, and some are missing; sequencing was by immunoSEQ multiplex PCR. Of 150,000 to 200,000 clones in the sample, just under 95% were seen once. This clone turned up a few times. This CDR3 has 14 amino acids. Trimming removed 3 bases from V and 5 bases from J, with 12 bases in between. CDR1 and CDR2 (germline): SGHNT, YYREEE (reference sequence). The rearrangement uses TRBV5-4 and TRBJ2-1; D is unclear. This TCR came from a woman between 55 and 75 years old in good health. The specimen sequenced was blood. CDR3 bases: TGTGCCAGCAGCTGGGAACCAGAGGACAATGAGCAGTTCTTC. Its protein is CASSWEPEDNEQFF.